This TCR beta chain was captured by sequencing in a study of early T cells in non-severe SARS-CoV-2 infection. This clonotype was counted many times. Its specificity is unknown. Study-level findings and limits: Clonotype matching in VDJdb favored anti-spike CD8 responses and did not capture private and CD4 specificities.

CDR3 length equals 14 residues. CDR1 and CDR2 (germline): MNHEY, SMNVEV (reference sequence). With 2 bases removed from V and 5 bases from J, the gap between germline ends came to 12 bases. One entry per CDR3 protein, called by TCRdb with MiXCR from the 5' RACE reads. The sample lists 45,000 to 60,000 distinct CDR3 sequences; less than 11% were seen once. The chain combines TRBV27 with TRBJ1-1; TRBD1 is a possible D gene (5 bases). The source of this sequence is an adult who was a healthcare worker with PCR-confirmed SARS-CoV-2 infection or an uninfected control (not recorded which). Input material: whole blood. This chain's CDR3 is CASSLKGERTEAFF. Here the CDR3 DNA reads TGTGCCAGCAGTTTAAAAGGGGAGAGGACTGAAGCTTTCTTT.